These T cell receptor beta chains were read from a single sample in a study of blood T cell repertoires in COVID-19. The repertoire was sequenced with immunoSEQ multiplex PCR; TCRdb's copy has only in-frame clones and lacks some. This table holds roughly 250,000 clones, around four fifths found once. Sequenced sample: peripheral blood. These receptors were taken from a man aged 40-50 years with active or convalescent COVID-19. CDR3s include the opening cysteine and the closing phenylalanine or tryptophan. D genes are given only for firm matches. Expanded clones get a size class; other rows say once, few or many, or leave the size out.

J	V	size	D	DNA	CDR3
TRBJ1-2	TRBV19	NA	NA	TGTGCCAGTGGGAGCCCCCCCGGGTTGGAGGGCTACACCTTC	CASGSPPGLEGYTF
TRBJ2-3	TRBV2	NA	NA	TGTGCCAGCAGGGACACTCTCCTCACAGATACGCAGTATTTT	CASRDTLLTDTQYF
TRBJ2-1	TRBV11-2	once	TRBD2	TGTGCCAGCAGCCAGGGACTAGCGGACCACAATGAGCAGTTCTTC	CASSQGLADHNEQFF
TRBJ1-2	TRBV5-1	NA	NA	TGCGCCAGCAGCCCGAGACAGGATGGCTACACCTTC	CASSPRQDGYTF
TRBJ2-2	TRBV9	NA	TRBD2	TGTGCCAGCAGCGTAGTAGCGGGGGCCCGAAACACCGGGGAGCTGTTTTTT	CASSVVAGARNTGELFF
TRBJ1-1	TRBV6-5	NA	NA	TGTGCCAGCAGTTACGGACAGAACACTGAAGCTTTCTTT	CASSYGQNTEAFF
TRBJ1-3	TRBV4-3	once	NA	TGCGCCAGCAGCCAAGATTCAGGGACTGGAAACACCATATATTTT	CASSQDSGTGNTIYF
TRBJ1-6	TRBV2	once	TRBD1	TGTGCCAGCAGAGAAAGAGGACAGGGGGGCTCACCCCTCCACTTT	CASRERGQGGSPLHF
TRBJ1-4	TRBV4-2	NA	NA	TGTGCCAGCAGCCTAGACCGGGACTCCTATAATGAAAAACTGTTTTTT	CASSLDRDSYNEKLFF
TRBJ1-1	TRBV9	NA	TRBD1	TGTGCCAGCAGCGCAGCAGGGGGGCTTGAAGCTTTCTTT	CASSAAGGLEAFF
TRBJ2-7	TRBV19	NA	NA	TGTGCCAGTAGTATACGGGCAGGGGCGTACGAGCAGTACTTC	CASSIRAGAYEQYF
TRBJ1-1	TRBV18	NA	NA	TGTGCCAGCTCACCGCAGGGCGGGGGGAACACTGAAGCTTTCTTT	CASSPQGGGNTEAFF
TRBJ1-2	TRBV30	NA	NA	TGTGCCTGCAGACAGACGAACAACTATGGCTACACCTTC	CACRQTNNYGYTF
TRBJ1-5	TRBV7-8	few	NA	TGTGCCAGCAGCTTCGGGTTGTCAGGGGCTAATCAGCCCCAGCATTTT	CASSFGLSGANQPQHF
TRBJ2-3	TRBV7-6	NA	TRBD2	TGTGCCAGCAGCTTATCGCCACTAGCGGGAGCAGATACGCAGTATTTT	CASSLSPLAGADTQYF
TRBJ1-2	TRBV19	NA	NA	TGTGCCATCCGACAGTCCGCTAACTATGGCTACACCTTC	CAIRQSANYGYTF
TRBJ1-1	TRBV9	once	NA	TGTGCCAGCAGCGTAGAATCTAAGCAAGCTTTCTTT	CASSVESKQAFF
TRBJ1-4	TRBV5-1	NA	TRBD1	TGCGCCAGCAGCGCGGGACAGGGTTTTAGTTCGGGTGAAAAACTGTTTTTT	CASSAGQGFSSGEKLFF
TRBJ1-3	TRBV24-1	few	NA	TGTGCCACCAGAGTTCGGCAGGGTGGAAACACCATATATTTT	CATRVRQGGNTIYF
TRBJ2-1	TRBV5-6	NA	NA	TGTGCCAGCAGCCCCGGAGGAGGACTCATTAATTCGGGTGAGCAGTTCTTC	CASSPGGGLINSGEQFF
TRBJ2-7	TRBV19	NA	NA	TGTGCCAGTAGTATACCAGGACAGACCTACGAGCAGTACTTC	CASSIPGQTYEQYF
TRBJ1-4	TRBV7-2	NA	NA	TGTGCCAGCAGCCTCGGGGGACTTGGTGAAAAACTGTTTTTT	CASSLGGLGEKLFF
TRBJ2-7	TRBV6-2/TRBV6-3	NA	NA	TGTGCCAGCAGTTCTGTTCGGGGGACGTTTGAGCAGTACTTC	CASSSVRGTFEQYF
TRBJ2-1	TRBV28	few	NA	TGTGCCAGCAGTTTTCGGTTCGGTTATTCCTACAATGAGCAGTTCTTC	CASSFRFGYSYNEQFF
TRBJ2-7	TRBV28	NA	TRBD1	TGTGCCAGCAGGAGGGGACAGGGATCCTACGAGCAGTACTTC	CASRRGQGSYEQYF
TRBJ2-1	TRBV7-9	NA	NA	TGTGCCAGCAGCTTAGTTTTAGGGGCCGGGGGTGAGCAGTTCTTC	CASSLVLGAGGEQFF
TRBJ1-5	TRBV19	NA	NA	TGTGCCAGTACCATACAGGACGGTGGCAATCAGCCCCAGCATTTT	CASTIQDGGNQPQHF
TRBJ2-5	TRBV10-3	NA	TRBD1	TGTGCCATCTTCCGACAGGGAGAGACCCAGTACTTC	CAIFRQGETQYF
TRBJ1-6	TRBV30	NA	NA	TGTGCCTGGGTCAGGGATTCGATCGGTTCACCCCTCCACTTT	CAWVRDSIGSPLHF
TRBJ1-2	TRBV7-2	NA	TRBD1	TGTGCCAGCAGCCCCGGACAGGGGAGAGACGGCTACACCTTC	CASSPGQGRDGYTF
TRBJ1-2	TRBV10-3	NA	TRBD1	TGTGCCATCAGTGAGTCGCGGACAGGGGAAGGTGGCTACACCTTC	CAISESRTGEGGYTF
TRBJ2-5	TRBV24-1	NA	TRBD1	TGTGCCACCAGTGACCCTAACAGGGGGCTGCAAGAGACCCAGTACTTC	CATSDPNRGLQETQYF
TRBJ1-2	TRBV24-1	NA	TRBD1	TGTGCCACCAGTGATCCGCCCGGGACAGGAGCGCAGGACTATGGCTACACCTTC	CATSDPPGTGAQDYGYTF
TRBJ1-1	TRBV2	NA	NA	TGTGCCAGCAGTAGTGACAGGCCCCCAAACACTGAAGCTTTCTTT	CASSSDRPPNTEAFF
TRBJ1-5	TRBV5-1	NA	TRBD1	TGCGCCAGCAGTCCCCAGGGGGAGAGCAATCAGCCCCAGCATTTT	CASSPQGESNQPQHF
TRBJ1-5	TRBV6-5	NA	NA	TGTGCCAGCAGTTACTCCGCAGGGGCGGGTCAGCCCCAGCATTTT	CASSYSAGAGQPQHF
TRBJ1-1	TRBV9	NA	NA	TGTGCCAGCAGCGTTGGACAGCGGGGGAACACTGAAGCTTTCTTT	CASSVGQRGNTEAFF
TRBJ2-1	TRBV5-6	NA	TRBD1	TGTGCCAGCAGCTACCGGGACAGGGGCCACAATGAGCAGTTCTTC	CASSYRDRGHNEQFF
TRBJ2-7	TRBV27	NA	TRBD1	TGTGCCAGCAGCCCCGGGACAGGGGCCAACTACGAGCAGTACTTC	CASSPGTGANYEQYF
TRBJ1-1	TRBV2	few	NA	TGTGCCACTGGGTACAGCACTGAAGCTTTCTTT	CATGYSTEAFF
TRBJ2-7	TRBV28	NA	TRBD1	TGTGCCAGCAGTTTAACTTGGGGGATGGGGCAGGGGGCCCCCGGGCAGTACTTC	CASSLTWGMGQGAPGQYF
TRBJ1-5	TRBV5-6	once	NA	TGTGCCAGCAGCTTGAGTCAGGCCCTAAGCAATCAGCCCCAGCATTTT	CASSLSQALSNQPQHF
TRBJ1-2	TRBV2	NA	NA	TGTGCCAGCAGGGGTGGGGCAGGGGAACCTAAGGACTATGGCTACACCTTC	CASRGGAGEPKDYGYTF
TRBJ2-2	TRBV27	NA	TRBD2	TGTGCCAGCAGTTTAAGGGCGGGAGTCACGACGAACACCGGGGAGCTGTTTTTT	CASSLRAGVTTNTGELFF
TRBJ2-7	TRBV30	NA	NA	TGTGCCTGGAAAGTCGGGGGATCCTACGAGCAGTACTTC	CAWKVGGSYEQYF
TRBJ1-2	TRBV28	NA	NA	TGTGCCAGCAGTTTATCGGCCGAGAGGTATGGCTACACCTTC	CASSLSAERYGYTF
TRBJ2-3	TRBV5-1	NA	NA	TGCGCCAGCAGCTTGGGGTCCGCGGGCAGCCTCACAGATACGCAGTATTTT	CASSLGSAGSLTDTQYF
TRBJ1-1	TRBV3-1/TRBV3-2	NA	TRBD1	TGTGCCAGCAGCCAATATGGGACAGGGAACACTGAAGCTTTCTTT	CASSQYGTGNTEAFF
TRBJ1-6	TRBV19	NA	TRBD1	TGTGCCAGTAGTATTGGGGACAGGGTTGGAAATTCACCCCTCCACTTT	CASSIGDRVGNSPLHF
TRBJ1-3	TRBV19	NA	NA	TGTGCCACCCAAGAGGGTAGGAACACCATATATTTT	CATQEGRNTIYF
TRBJ1-4	TRBV6-6	NA	NA	TGTGCCAGCAGCCATCAGAGGGAAAAACTGTTTTTT	CASSHQREKLFF
TRBJ2-6	TRBV30	NA	NA	TGTGCCTGGAGTGTACTAGGAGGGGCCAACGTCCTGACTTTC	CAWSVLGGANVLTF
TRBJ1-6	TRBV2	NA	TRBD1	TGTGCCAGCAGAGACTATGGACAGGTTAATTCACCCCTCCACTTT	CASRDYGQVNSPLHF
TRBJ2-7	TRBV9	NA	NA	TGTGCCAGCAGCGAGGGTAGCAGCGGCTACGAGCAGTACTTC	CASSEGSSGYEQYF
TRBJ2-7	TRBV29-1	NA	TRBD1	TGCAGCGGCCGGGACAGGGGGCACGAGCAGTACTTC	CSGRDRGHEQYF